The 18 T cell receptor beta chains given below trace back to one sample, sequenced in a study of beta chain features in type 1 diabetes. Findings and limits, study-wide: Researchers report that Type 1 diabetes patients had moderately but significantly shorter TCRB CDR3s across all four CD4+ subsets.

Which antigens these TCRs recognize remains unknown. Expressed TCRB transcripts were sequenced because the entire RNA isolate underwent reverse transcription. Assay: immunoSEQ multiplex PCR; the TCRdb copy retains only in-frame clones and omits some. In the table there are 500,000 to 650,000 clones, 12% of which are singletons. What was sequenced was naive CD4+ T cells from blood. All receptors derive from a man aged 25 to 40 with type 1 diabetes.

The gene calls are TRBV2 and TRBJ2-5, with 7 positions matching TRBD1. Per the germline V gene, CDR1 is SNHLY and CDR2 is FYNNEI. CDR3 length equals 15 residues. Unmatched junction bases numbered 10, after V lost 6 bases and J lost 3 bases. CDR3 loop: CASRAPRGRKETQYF. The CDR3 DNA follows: TGTGCCAGCAGGGCCCCAAGGGGGCGCAAAGAGACCCAGTACTTC. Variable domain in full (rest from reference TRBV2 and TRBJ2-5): EPEVTQTPSHQVTQMGQEVILRCVPISNHLYFYWYRQILGQKVEFLVSFYNNEISEKSEIFDDQFSVERPDGSNFTLKIRSTKLEDSAMYFCASRAPRGRKETQYFGPGTRLLVL.

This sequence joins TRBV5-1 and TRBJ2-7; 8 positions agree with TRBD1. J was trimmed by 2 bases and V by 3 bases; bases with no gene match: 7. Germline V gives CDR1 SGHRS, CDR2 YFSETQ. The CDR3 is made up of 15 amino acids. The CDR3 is CASSSMPGQAYEQYF. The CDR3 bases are TGCGCCAGCAGCTCGATGCCGGGACAGGCCTACGAGCAGTACTTC.

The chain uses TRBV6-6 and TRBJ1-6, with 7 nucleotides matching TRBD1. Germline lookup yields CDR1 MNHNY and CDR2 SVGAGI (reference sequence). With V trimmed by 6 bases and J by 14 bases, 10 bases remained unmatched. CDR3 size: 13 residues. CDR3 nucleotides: TGTGCCAGCAGGTTTGACAGGGTCCCCGCCCTCCACTTT. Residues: CASRFDRVPALHF.

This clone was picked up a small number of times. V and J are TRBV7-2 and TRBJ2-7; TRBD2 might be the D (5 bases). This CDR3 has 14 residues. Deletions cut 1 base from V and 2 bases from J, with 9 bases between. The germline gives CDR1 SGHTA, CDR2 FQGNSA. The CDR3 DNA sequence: TGTGCCAGCAGCTTAGTCCTGGGAGCCTACGAGCAGTACTTC. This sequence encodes CASSLVLGAYEQYF. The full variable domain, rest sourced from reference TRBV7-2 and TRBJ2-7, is GAGVSQSPSNKVTEKGKDVELRCDPISGHTALYWYRQSLGQGLEFLIYFQGNSAPDKSGLPSDRFSAERTGGSVSTLTIQRTQQEDSAVYLCASSLVLGAYEQYFGPGTRLTVT.

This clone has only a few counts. The CDR3 region has the DNA TGTGCCAGCAGCTTAGCCCTAGGACAGGGGATAAGTAAGGGCTACACCTTC. Translated: CASSLALGQGISKGYTF. V gene TRBV7-2 combines with J gene TRBJ1-2, with 9 bases fitting TRBD1. V gave up 0 bases and J gave up 8 bases; unmatched junction bases: 13. Germline V gene sequence: CDR1 SGHTA, CDR2 FQGNSA. The CDR3 totals 17 residues.

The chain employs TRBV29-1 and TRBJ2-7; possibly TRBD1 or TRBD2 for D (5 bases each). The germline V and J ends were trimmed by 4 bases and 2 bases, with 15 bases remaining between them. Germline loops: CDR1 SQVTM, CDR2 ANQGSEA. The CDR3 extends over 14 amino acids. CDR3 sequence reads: CSVATGTATYEQYF. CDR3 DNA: TGCAGCGTTGCTACCGGGACCGCGACCTACGAGCAGTACTTC.

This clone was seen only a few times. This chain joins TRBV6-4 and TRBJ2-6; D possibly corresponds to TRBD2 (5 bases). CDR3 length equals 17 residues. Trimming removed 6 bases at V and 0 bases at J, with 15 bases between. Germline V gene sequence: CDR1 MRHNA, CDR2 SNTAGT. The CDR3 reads CASSPGLGFSGANVLTF. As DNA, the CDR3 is TGTGCCAGCAGCCCCGGACTTGGATTCTCTGGGGCCAACGTCCTGACTTTC.

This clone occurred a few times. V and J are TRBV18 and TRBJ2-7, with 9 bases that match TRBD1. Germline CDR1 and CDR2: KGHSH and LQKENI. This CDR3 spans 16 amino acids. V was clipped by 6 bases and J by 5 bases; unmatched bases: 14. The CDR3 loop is CASSPLAGQGTHEQYF. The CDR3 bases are TGTGCCAGCTCCCCGCTGGCGGGACAGGGTACCCACGAGCAGTACTTC. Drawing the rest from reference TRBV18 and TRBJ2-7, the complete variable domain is NAGVMQNPRHLVRRRGQEARLRCSPMKGHSHVYWYRQLPEEGLKFMVYLQKENIIDESGMPKERFSAEFPKEGPSILRIQQVVRGDSAAYFCASSPLAGQGTHEQYFGPGTRLTVT.

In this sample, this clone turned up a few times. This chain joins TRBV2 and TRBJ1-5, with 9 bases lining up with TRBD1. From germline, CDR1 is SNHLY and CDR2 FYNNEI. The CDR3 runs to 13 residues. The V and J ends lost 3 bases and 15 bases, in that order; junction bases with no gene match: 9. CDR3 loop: CASSEGGTGRWHF. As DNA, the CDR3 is TGTGCCAGCAGTGAGGGAGGGACAGGGAGATGGCATTTT.

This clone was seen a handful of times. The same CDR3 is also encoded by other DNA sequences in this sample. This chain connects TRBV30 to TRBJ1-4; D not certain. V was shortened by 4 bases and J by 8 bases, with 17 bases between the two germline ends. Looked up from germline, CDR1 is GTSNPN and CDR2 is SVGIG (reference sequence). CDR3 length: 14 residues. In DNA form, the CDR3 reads TGTGCCTGGACCGACCCTGGGAGGGAGGAAAAACTGTTTTTT. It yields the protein CAWTDPGREEKLFF. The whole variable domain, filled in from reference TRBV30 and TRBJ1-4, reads SQTIHQWPATLVQPVGSPLSLECTVEGTSNPNLYWYRQAAGRGLQLLFYSVGIGQISSEVPQNLSASRPQDRQFILSSKKLLLSDSGFYLCAWTDPGREEKLFFGSGTQLSVL.

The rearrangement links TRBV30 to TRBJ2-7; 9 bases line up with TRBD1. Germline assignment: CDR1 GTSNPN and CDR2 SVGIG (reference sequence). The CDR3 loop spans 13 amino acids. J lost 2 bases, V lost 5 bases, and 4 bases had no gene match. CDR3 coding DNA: TGTGCCTGGGGGACAGGGAATGCCTACGAGCAGTACTTC. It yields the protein CAWGTGNAYEQYF.

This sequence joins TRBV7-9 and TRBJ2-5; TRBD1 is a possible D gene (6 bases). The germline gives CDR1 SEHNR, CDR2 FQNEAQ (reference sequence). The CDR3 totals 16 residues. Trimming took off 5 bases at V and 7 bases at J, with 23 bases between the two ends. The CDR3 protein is CASSTRGQGSTGTQYF. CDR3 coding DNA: TGTGCCAGCAGCACTCGGGGACAAGGTTCCACTGGGACCCAGTACTTC.

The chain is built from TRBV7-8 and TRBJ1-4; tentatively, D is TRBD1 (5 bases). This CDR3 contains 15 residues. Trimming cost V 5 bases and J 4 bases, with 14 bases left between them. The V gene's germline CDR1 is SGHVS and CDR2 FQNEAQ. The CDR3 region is CASSPSGQGNEKLFF. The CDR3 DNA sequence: TGTGCCAGCAGCCCATCCGGGCAGGGTAATGAAAAACTGTTTTTT.

The CDR3 region has the DNA TGCAGCGTTGAGCTTCTAGACGGCTATGGCTACACCTTC. Protein product: CSVELLDGYGYTF. The rearrangement joins TRBV29-1 to TRBJ1-2; D uncertain. The V and J ends lost 3 bases and 4 bases respectively, with 12 bases between them. The CDR3 is 13 residues long. Germline assignment: CDR1 SQVTM and CDR2 ANQGSEA.

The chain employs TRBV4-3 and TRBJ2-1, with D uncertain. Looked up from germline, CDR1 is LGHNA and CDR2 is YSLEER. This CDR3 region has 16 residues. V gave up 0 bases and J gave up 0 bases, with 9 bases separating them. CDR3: CASSQEALRSYNEQFF. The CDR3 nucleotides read TGCGCCAGCAGCCAAGAAGCCCTCCGCTCCTACAATGAGCAGTTCTTC.

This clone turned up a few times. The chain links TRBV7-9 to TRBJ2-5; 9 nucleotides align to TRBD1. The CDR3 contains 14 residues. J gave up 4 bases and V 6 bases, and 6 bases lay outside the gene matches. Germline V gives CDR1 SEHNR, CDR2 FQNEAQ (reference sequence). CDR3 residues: CASRSTGGSETQYF. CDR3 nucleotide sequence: TGTGCCAGCAGATCTACAGGGGGCTCAGAGACCCAGTACTTC.

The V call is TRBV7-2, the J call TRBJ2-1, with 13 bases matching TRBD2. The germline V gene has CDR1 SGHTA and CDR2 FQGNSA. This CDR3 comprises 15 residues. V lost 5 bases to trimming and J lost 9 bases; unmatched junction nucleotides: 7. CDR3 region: CASSLGTSGEGEQFF. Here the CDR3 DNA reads TGTGCCAGCAGCCTAGGGACTAGCGGGGAGGGTGAGCAGTTCTTC.

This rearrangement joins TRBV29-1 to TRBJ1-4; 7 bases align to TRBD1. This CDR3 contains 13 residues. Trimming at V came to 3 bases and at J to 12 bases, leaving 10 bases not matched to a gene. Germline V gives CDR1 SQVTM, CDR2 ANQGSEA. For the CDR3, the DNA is TGCAGCGTTGAGTTAACAGGGGAAGCTGAACTGTTTTTT. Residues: CSVELTGEAELFF.